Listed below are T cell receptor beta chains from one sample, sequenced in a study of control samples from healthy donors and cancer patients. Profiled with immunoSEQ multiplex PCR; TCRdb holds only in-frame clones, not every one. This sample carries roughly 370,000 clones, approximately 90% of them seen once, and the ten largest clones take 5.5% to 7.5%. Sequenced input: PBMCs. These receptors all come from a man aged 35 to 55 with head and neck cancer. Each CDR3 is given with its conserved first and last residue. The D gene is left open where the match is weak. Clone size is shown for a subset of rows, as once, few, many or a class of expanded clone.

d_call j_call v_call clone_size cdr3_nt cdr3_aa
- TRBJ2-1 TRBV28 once TGTGCCAGCAGCTCGGGGAATGAGCAGTTCTTC CASSSGNEQFF
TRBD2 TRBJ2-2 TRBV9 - TGTGCCAGCAGGGCTAGCGGGGGTTGGGCCGGGGAGCTGTTTTTT CASRASGGWAGELFF
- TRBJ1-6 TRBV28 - TGTGCCAGCAGTCCATATAATTCACCCCTCCACTTT CASSPYNSPLHF
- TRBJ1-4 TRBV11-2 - TGTGCCAGCAGCTTAGGAGTAGAAAAACTGTTTTTT CASSLGVEKLFF
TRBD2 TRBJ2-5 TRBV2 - TGTGCCAGCAGGACGGCCGGACTAGCTGAGACCCAGTACTTC CASRTAGLAETQYF
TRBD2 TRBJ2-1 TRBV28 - TGTGCCAGCACCCCAGGTACTAGCGGGATTTACAATGAGCAGTTCTTC CASTPGTSGIYNEQFF
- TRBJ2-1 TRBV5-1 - TGCGCCAGCAGCCGGGAACACAATGAGCAGTTCTTC CASSREHNEQFF
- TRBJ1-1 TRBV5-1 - TGCGCCAGCAGCTCCGGACGGGCGGTGAACACTGAAGCTTTCTTT CASSSGRAVNTEAFF
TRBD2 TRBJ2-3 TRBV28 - TGTGCCAGCAGATGGGGACTAGCGGGGGCGGAGGGTACGCAGTATTTT CASRWGLAGAEGTQYF
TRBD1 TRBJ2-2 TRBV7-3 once TGTGCCAGCAGCTCTAACCCGGGACAGGGGGGACCGAACACCGGGGAGCTGTTTTTT CASSSNPGQGGPNTGELFF
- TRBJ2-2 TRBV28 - TGTGCCGCGGGCGGGAACACCGGGGAGCTGTTTTTT CAAGGNTGELFF
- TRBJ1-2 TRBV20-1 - TGCAGTGCTAGTGGATATCGTCTGTATGGCTACACCTTC CSASGYRLYGYTF
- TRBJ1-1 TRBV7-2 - TGTGCCAGCAGCTTAGTGGACAGGAACACTGAAGCTTTCTTT CASSLVDRNTEAFF
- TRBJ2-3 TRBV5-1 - TGCGCCAGCAGCTTGGAGGGGCGCGTGGGCACAGATACGCAGTATTTT CASSLEGRVGTDTQYF
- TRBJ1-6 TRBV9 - TGTGCCAGCAGCGTAGATCGCAGTATGGATTCACCCCTCCACTTT CASSVDRSMDSPLHF
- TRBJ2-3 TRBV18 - TGTGCCAGCTCAGAATCCGGGACAAGGGCCACAGATACGCAGTATTTT CASSESGTRATDTQYF
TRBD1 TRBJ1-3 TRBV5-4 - TGTGCCAGCAGCTCCGACATGACAGGGAACTCTGGAAACACCATATATTTT CASSSDMTGNSGNTIYF
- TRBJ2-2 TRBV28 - TGTGCCAGCAGTTTACCTCCGGGCCCCGGGGAGCTGTTTTTT CASSLPPGPGELFF
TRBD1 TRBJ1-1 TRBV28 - TGTGCCAGCCAGAACATAGGACAGGGGAACACTGAAGCTTTCTTT CASQNIGQGNTEAFF
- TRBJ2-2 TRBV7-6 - TGTGCCAGCAGCTTAGCTAGCGGCCCATCGGACACCGGGGAGCTGTTTTTT CASSLASGPSDTGELFF
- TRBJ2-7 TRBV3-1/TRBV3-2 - TGTGCCAGCAGCCCGGGACTCACTACCTACGAGCAGTACTTC CASSPGLTTYEQYF
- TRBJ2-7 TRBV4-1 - TGCGCCAGCAGCCAAGATGGAGACGAGCAGTACTTC CASSQDGDEQYF
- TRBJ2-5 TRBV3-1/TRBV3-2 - TGTGCCAGCAGCCAAGGATCCAGTAAAGAGACCCAGTACTTC CASSQGSSKETQYF
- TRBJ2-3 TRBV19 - TGTGCCAGTGCCACGGCGGATACGCAGTATTTT CASATADTQYF
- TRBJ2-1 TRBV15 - TGTGCCACCAGCAGAGATGTTACCGGGGAGCAGTTCTTC CATSRDVTGEQFF
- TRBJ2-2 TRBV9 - TGTGCCAGCAGCGTAATGGCAGGTTACACCGGGGAGCTGTTTTTT CASSVMAGYTGELFF
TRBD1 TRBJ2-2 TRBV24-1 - TGTGCCACCAGTGGGGACAGGGGTAAACCCGGGGAGCTGTTTTTT CATSGDRGKPGELFF
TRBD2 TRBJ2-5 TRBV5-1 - TGCGCCAGCAGCGGAGGGACTAGCGGGGGGGCAGAGACCCAGTACTTC CASSGGTSGGAETQYF
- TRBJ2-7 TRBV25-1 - TGTGCCAGCACGACTGACAGGTTAAGCTACGAGCAGTACTTC CASTTDRLSYEQYF
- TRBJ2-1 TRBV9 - TGTGCCAGCAGCGTAGGTTCGGGGGGCCAAAATGAGCAGTTCTTC CASSVGSGGQNEQFF
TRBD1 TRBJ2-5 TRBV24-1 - TGTGCCACCAGTGATGGGGGGACAGGGGCAGAGACCCAGTACTTC CATSDGGTGAETQYF
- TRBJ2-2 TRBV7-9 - TGTGCCAGCAGCCGTACAGGGAACACCGGGGAGCTGTTTTTT CASSRTGNTGELFF
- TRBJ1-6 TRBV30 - TGTGCCTGGAGAATGGGTGAGGGTAATTCACCCCTCCACTTT CAWRMGEGNSPLHF
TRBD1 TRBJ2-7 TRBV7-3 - TGTGCCAGCAGCTTAACAGGGACAGGGGCAGGGGAGCAGTACTTC CASSLTGTGAGEQYF
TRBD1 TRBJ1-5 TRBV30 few TGTGCCTGGAGGGAGGGGGCTCATCCTAGTCAGCCCCAGCATTTT CAWREGAHPSQPQHF
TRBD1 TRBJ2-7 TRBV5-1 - TGCGCCAGCAAGCCGGGACAGGACCCCTACGAGCAGTACTTC CASKPGQDPYEQYF
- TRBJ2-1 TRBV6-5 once TGTGCCAGCAGTCCGGACCCTAGCTCCTACAATGAGCAGTTCTTC CASSPDPSSYNEQFF
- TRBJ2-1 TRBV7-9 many TGTGCCAGCAGCTTACTTGGCCGTATCTCCTACAATGAGCAGTTCTTC CASSLLGRISYNEQFF
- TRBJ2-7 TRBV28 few TGTGCCACTTACAGTCCTTTTACCTACGAGCAGTACTTC CATYSPFTYEQYF
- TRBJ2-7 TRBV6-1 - TGTGCCAGCAGTGAAGAGGTAGGGATCTTTATCTACGAGCAGTACTTC CASSEEVGIFIYEQYF
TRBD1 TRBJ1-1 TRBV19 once TGTGCCAGTAGTCTTGGACAGGGCCTGAACACTGAAGCTTTCTTT CASSLGQGLNTEAFF
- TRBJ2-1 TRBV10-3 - TGTGCCATCAGTGGGGCAGACAATGAGCAGTTCTTC CAISGADNEQFF